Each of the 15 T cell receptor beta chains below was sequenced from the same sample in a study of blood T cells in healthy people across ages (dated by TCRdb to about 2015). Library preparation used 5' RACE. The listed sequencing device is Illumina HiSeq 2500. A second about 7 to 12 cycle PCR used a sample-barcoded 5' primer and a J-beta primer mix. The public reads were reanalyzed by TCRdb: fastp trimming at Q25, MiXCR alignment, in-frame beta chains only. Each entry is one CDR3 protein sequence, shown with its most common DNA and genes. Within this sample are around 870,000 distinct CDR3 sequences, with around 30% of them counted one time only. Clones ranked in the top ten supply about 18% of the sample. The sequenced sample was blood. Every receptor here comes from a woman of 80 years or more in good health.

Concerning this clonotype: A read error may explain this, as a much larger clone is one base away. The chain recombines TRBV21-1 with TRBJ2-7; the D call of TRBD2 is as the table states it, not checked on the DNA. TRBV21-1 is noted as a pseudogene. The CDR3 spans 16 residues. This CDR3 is CASSKEGLADINEQYF. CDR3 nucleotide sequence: TGTGCCAGCAGCAAGGAGGGACTAGCGGATATCAATGAGCAGTACTTC.

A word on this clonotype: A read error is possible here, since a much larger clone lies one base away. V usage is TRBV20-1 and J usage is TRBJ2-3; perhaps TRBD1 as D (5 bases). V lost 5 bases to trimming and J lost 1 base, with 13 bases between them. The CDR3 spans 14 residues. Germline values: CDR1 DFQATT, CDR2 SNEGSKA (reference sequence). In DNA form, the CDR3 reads TGCAGTGCTGGCCTCAGGGCGGGCACAGATACGCAGTATTTT. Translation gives CSAGLRAGTDTQYF.

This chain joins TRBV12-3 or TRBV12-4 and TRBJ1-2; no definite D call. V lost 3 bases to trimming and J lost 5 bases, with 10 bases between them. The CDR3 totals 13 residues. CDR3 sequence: CASSFGEYYGYTF. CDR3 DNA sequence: TGTGCCAGCAGTTTCGGGGAGTATTATGGCTACACCTTC.

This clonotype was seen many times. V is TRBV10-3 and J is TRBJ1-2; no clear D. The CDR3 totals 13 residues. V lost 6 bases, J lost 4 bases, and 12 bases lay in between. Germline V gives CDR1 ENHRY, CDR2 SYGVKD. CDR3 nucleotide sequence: TGTGCCATCAGGACCGGACCGCCCTATGGCTACACCTTC. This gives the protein CAIRTGPPYGYTF.

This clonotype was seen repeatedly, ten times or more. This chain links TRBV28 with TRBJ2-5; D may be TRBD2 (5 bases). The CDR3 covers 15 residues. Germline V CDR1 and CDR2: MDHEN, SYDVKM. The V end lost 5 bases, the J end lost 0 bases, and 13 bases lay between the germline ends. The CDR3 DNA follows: TGTGCCAGCAGTCCCCACGGAGGATACCAAGAGACCCAGTACTTC. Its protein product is CASSPHGGYQETQYF.

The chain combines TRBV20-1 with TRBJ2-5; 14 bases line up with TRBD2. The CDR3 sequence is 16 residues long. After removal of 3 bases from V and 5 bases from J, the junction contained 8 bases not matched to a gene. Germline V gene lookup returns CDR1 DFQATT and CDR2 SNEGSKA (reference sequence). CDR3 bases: TGCAGTGCTAGGGCGGGACTAGCGGGGGAGTTGGAGACCCAGTACTTC. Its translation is CSARAGLAGELETQYF.

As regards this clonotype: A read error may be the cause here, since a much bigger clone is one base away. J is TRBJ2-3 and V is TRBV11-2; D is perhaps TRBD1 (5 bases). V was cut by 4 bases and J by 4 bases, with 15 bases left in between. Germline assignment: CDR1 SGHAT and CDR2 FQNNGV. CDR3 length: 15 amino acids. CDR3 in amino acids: CASSSWNGHPDTQYF. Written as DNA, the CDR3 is TGTGCCAGCAGCTCATGGAACGGACACCCAGATACGCAGTATTTT.

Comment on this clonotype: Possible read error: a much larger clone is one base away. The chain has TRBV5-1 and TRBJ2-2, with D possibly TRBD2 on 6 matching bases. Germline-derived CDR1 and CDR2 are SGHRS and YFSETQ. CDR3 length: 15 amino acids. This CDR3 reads CASSLRGANTGERFF. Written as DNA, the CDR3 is TGCGCCAGCAGCTTGCGCGGGGCGAACACCGGGGAGCGGTTTTTT.

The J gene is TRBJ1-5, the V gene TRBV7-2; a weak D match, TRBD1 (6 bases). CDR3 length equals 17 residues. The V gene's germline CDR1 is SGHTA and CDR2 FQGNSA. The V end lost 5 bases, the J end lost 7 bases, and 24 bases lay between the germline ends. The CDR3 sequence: CASSPSHGGSFSQPQHF. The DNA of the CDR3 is TGTGCCAGCAGCCCGAGTCACGGGGGCTCTTTTTCCCAGCCCCAGCATTTT. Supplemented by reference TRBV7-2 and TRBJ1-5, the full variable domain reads GAGVSQSPSNKVTEKGKDVELRCDPISGHTALYWYRQSLGQGLEFLIYFQGNSAPDKSGLPSDRFSAERTGGSVSTLTIQRTQQEDSAVYLCASSPSHGGSFSQPQHFGDGTRLSIL.

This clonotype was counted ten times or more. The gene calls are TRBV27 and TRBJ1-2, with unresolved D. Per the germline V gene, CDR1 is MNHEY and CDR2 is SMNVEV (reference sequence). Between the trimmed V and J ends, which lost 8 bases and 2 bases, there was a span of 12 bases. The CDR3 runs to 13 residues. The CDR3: CASSLKGNYGYTF. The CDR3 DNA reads TGTGCCAGCTCGCTGAAAGGGAACTATGGCTACACCTTC.

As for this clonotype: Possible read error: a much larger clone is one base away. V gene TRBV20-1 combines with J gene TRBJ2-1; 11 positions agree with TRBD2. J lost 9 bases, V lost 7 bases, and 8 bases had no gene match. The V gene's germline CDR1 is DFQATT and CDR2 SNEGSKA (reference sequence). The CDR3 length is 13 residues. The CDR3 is CSVRLAGTSEQFF. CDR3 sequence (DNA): TGCAGTGTCCGACTAGCGGGGACGAGTGAGCAGTTCTTC.

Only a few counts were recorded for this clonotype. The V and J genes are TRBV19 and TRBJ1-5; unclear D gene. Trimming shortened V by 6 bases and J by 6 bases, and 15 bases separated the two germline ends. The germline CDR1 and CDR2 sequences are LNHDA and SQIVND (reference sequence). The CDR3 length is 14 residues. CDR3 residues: CASRTLNGRQPQHF. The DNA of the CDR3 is TGTGCCAGTAGGACCCTCAACGGGCGTCAGCCCCAGCATTTT.

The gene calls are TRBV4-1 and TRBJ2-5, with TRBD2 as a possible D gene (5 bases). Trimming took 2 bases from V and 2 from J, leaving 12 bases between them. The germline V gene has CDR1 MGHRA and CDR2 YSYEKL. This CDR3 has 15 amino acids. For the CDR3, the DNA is TGCGCCAGCAGCCAAAGAGAGGGCGGGCAAGAGACCCAGTACTTC. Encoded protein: CASSQREGGQETQYF.

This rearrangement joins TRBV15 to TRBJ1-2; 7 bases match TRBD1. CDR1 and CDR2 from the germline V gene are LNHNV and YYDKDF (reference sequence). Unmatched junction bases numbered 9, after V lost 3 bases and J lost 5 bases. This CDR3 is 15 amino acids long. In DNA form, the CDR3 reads TGTGCCACCAGCAGCGAGAGGGGGCAGGGATATGGCTACACCTTC. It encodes CATSSERGQGYGYTF.

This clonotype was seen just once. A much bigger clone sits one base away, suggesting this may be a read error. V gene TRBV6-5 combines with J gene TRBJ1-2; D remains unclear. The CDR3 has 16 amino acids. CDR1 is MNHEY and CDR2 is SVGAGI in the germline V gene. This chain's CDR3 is CASSYRTEGKNYSYTF. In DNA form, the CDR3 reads TGTGCCAGCAGTTACCGAACAGAAGGGAAAAACTATAGCTACACCTTC.